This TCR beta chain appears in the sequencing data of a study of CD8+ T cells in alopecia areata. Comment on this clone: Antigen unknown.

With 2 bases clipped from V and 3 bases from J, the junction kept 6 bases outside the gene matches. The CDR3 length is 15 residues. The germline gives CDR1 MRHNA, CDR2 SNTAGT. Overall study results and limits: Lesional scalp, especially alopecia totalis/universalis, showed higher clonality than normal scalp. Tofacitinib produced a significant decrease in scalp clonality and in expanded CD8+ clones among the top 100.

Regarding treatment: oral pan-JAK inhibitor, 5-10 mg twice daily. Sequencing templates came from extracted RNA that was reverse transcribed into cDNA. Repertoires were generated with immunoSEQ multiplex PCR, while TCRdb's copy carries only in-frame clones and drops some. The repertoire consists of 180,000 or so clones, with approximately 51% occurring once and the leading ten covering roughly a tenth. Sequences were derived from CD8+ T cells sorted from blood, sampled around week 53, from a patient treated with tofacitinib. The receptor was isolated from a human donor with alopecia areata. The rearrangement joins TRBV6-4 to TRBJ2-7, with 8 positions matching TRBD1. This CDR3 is CASSDGIGQGYEQYF. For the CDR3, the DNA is TGTGCCAGCAGTGACGGCATAGGACAGGGCTACGAGCAGTACTTC.